This entry is about one TCR beta chain. What it binds is unknown. The record originates from a study of T cell responses to AZD1222 COVID-19 vaccine. The study's findings and limits: Once two AZD1222 doses were given, Spike-specific TCR breadth and depth went up. White British ancestry dominated among donors, who included more females, and clonal diversity was possibly underestimated. Without day 14 samples, only post-peak T cell repertoires were studied.

The CDR3 has 11 residues. Trimming stripped 1 base from V and 4 bases from J, with 0 bases between. In germline, CDR1 is KGHDR, CDR2 SFDVKD. Sequenced by immunoSEQ multiplex PCR; TCRdb stores in-frame clones only, minus some. Here the sample spans 65,000 to 80,000 clones, roughly nine tenths being singletons. This sequence joins TRBV24-1 and TRBJ1-2; D is uncertain. The sample here was peripheral blood, taken on day 0 of MenACWY control vaccination. The sequence came from an adult in good health. As DNA, the CDR3 is TGTGCCACCAGTGATTTCTATGGCTACACCTTC. Translated: CATSDFYGYTF.